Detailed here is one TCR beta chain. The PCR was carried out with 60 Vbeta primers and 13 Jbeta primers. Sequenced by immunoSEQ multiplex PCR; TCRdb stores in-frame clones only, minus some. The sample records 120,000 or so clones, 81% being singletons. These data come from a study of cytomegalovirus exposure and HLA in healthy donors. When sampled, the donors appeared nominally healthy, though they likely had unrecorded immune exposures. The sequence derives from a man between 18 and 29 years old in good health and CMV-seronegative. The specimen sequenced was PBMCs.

The CDR3 region is CATYRRDRVKNTEAFF. Written as DNA, the CDR3 is TGTGCCACATACCGTCGGGACAGGGTGAAGAACACTGAAGCTTTCTTT. This chain uses TRBV5-8 with TRBJ1-1; 9 bases are a match to TRBD1. The CDR3 is made up of 16 amino acids. Germline V gene sequence: CDR1 SGHTS, CDR2 YDEGEE. With 9 bases clipped from V and 1 base from J, the junction kept 13 bases outside the gene matches. The complete variable domain, with remaining parts taken from reference TRBV5-8 and TRBJ1-1, reads EAGVTQSPTHLIKTRGQQATLRCSPISGHTSVYWYQQALGLGLQFLLWYDEGEERNRGNFPPRFSGRQFPNYSSELNVNALELEDSALYLCATYRRDRVKNTEAFFGQGTRLTVV.